This TCR beta chain was sequenced for a study of blood T cell repertoires in COVID-19. Study context: Samples representing acute and convalescent COVID-19 were sourced from the United States, Italy and Spain. Sources were T cells, B-cell-depleted T cells, or PBMCs; the material itself was cDNA or gDNA.

Source study methods: Reference gene primer amplification gave estimated nucleated cell counts. Profiled with immunoSEQ multiplex PCR; TCRdb holds only in-frame clones, not every one. That table gives V, J and clone size, and the DNA gave D and trimming. Of about 110,000 clones listed, over 60% are singletons. Between the trimmed V and J ends, which lost 4 bases and 7 bases, there was a span of 17 bases. The CDR3 runs 15 residues. Germline loops: CDR1 MDHEN, CDR2 SYDVKM. The gene calls are TRBV28 and TRBJ2-1; perhaps TRBD2 as D (5 bases). Sequences were obtained from peripheral blood. The sequence was obtained from a human donor in a cohort sampled during active or convalescent COVID-19. The CDR3 is CASSSSFGVENEQFF. CDR3 sequence (DNA): TGTGCCAGCAGTTCCTCCTTCGGGGTGGAGAATGAGCAGTTCTTC.